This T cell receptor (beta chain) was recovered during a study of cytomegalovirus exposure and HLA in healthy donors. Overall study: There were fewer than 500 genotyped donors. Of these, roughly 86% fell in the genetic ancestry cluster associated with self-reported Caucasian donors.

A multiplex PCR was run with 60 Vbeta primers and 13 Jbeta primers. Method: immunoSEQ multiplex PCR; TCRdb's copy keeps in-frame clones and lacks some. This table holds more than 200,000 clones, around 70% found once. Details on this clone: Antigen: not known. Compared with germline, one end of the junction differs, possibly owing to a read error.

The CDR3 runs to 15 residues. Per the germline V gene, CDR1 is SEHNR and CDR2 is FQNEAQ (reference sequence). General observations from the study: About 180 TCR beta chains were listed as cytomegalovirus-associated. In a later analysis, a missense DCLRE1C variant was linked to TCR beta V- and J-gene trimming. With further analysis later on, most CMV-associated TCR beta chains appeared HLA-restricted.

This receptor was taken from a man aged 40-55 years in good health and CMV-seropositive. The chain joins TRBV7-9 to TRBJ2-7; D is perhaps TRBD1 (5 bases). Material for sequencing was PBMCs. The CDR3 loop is CSSSSDSTPSYEQYF. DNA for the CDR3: TGTTCCAGCAGCTCTGACAGTACTCCTTCCTACGAGCAGTACTTC.